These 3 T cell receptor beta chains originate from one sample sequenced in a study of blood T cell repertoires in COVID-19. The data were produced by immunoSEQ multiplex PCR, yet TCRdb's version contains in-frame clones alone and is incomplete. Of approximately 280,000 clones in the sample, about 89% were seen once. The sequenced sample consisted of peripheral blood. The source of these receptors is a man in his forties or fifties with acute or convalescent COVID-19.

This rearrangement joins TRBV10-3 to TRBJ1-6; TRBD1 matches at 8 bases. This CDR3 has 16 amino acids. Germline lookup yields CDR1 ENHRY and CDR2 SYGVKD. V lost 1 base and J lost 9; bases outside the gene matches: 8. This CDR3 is CAISELNRGLSSPLHF. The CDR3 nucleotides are TGTGCCATCAGTGAGTTAAACAGGGGGTTGAGTTCACCCCTCCACTTT.

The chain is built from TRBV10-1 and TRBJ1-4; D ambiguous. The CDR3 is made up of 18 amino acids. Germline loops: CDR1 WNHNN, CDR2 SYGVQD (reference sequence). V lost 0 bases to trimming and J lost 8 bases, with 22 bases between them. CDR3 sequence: CASSESKIGGKGWEKLFF. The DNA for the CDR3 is TGCGCCAGCAGTGAGTCGAAGATAGGAGGGAAGGGTTGGGAAAAACTGTTTTTT.

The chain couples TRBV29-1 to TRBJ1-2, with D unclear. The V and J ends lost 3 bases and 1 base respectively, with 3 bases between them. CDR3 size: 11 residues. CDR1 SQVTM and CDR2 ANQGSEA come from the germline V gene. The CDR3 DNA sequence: TGCAGCGTTGACTATAACTATGGCTACACCTTC. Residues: CSVDYNYGYTF. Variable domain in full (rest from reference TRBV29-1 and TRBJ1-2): SAVISQKPSRDICQRGTSLTIQCQVDSQVTMMFWYRQQPGQSLTLIATANQGSEATYESGFVIDKFPISRPNLTFSTLTVSNMSPEDSSIYLCSVDYNYGYTFGSGTRLTVV.